This T cell receptor beta chain originates from a study of a mutant IDH1 vaccine in newly diagnosed glioma. Across the study: There were about 60% males and about 38% females among treated patients, whose mean age was about 44 years. Findings and limits, study-wide: Top peripheral T cell clonotype shifts appeared unrelated to pseudoprogression.

Sequenced by immunoSEQ multiplex PCR; TCRdb stores in-frame clones only, minus some. The table includes around 56,000 clones, about 81% detected once. Time point: week 23, last vaccination. A single vaccine dose contained 300 ug of mutant IDH1 20-mer peptide, and topical imiquimod was used with it. The table lists this clone with a count of one. Its specificity is unknown. Germline lookup yields CDR1 MDHEN and CDR2 SYDVKM. The CDR3 sequence is 15 residues long. Trimming took 8 bases from V and 1 from J; bases not matched to a gene: 7. The sequencing used PBMCs, collected from a glioma patient whose treatment included an IDH1 peptide vaccine. The rearrangement uses TRBV28 and TRBJ1-1, with 10 nucleotides matching TRBD1. This sequence originates from a woman between 40 and 50 years old with glioma. Some clones in this sample may be carry-over from other donors' samples. DNA of the CDR3: TGTGCCAGCCTGACAGGGGGCCTCGGGAACACTGAAGCTTTCTTT. Its translation: CASLTGGLGNTEAFF. The variable domain in full, completed from reference TRBV28 and TRBJ1-1, reads DVKVTQSSRYLVKRTGEKVFLECVQDMDHENMFWYRQDPGLGLRLIYFSYDVKMKEKGDIPEGYSVSREKKERFSLILESASTNQTSMYLCASLTGGLGNTEAFFGQGTRLTVV.